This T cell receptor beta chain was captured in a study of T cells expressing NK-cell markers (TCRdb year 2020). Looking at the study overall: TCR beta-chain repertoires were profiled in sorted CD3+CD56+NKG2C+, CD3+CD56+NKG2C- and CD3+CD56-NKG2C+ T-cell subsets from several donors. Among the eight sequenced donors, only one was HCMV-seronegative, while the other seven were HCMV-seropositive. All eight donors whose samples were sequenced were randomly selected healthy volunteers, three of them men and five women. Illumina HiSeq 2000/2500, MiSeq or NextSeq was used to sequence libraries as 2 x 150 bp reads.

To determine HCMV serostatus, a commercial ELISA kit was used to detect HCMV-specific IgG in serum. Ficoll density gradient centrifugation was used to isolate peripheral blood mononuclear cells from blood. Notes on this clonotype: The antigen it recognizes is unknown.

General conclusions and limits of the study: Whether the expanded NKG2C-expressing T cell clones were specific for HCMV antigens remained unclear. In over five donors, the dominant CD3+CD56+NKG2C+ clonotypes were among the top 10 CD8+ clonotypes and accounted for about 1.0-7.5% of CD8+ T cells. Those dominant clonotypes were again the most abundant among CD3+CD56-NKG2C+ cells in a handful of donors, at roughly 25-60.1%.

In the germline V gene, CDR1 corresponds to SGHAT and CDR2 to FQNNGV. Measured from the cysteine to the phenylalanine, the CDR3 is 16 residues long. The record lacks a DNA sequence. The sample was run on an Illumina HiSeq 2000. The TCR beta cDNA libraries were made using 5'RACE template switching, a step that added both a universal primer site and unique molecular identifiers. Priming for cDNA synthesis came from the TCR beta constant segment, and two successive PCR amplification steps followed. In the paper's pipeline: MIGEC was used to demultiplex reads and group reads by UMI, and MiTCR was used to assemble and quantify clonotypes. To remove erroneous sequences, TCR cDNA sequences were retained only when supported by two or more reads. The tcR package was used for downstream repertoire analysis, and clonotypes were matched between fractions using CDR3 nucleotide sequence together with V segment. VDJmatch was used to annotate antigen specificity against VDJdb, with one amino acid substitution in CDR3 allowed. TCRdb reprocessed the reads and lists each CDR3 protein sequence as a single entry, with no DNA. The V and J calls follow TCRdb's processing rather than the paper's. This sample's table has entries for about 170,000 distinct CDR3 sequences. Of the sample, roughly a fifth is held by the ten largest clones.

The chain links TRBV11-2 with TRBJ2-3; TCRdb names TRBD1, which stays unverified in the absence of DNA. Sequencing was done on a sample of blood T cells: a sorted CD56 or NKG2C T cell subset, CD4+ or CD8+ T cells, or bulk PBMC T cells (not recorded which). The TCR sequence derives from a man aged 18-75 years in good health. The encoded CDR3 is CASSLADRIFADTQYF.